Below, one T cell receptor beta chain is given with its context. The sample originates from a study of blood T cell repertoires in COVID-19. The assay was immunoSEQ multiplex PCR, and TCRdb's table has in-frame clones only and misses some. The sample includes 140,000 to 150,000 clones, 84% of them seen just once. The CDR3 has 13 amino acids. From germline, CDR1 is SGHNT and CDR2 YENEEA. V lost 5 bases and J lost 10, with 14 bases in between. The sample was peripheral blood. The sequence derives from a human donor in a cohort sampled during active COVID-19. The chain carries TRBV11-3 and TRBJ2-2; the D is unclear. CDR3 DNA: TGTGCCAGCAGCCTCCGGCAGGCCCAGGAGCTGTTTTTT. It encodes CASSLRQAQELFF.